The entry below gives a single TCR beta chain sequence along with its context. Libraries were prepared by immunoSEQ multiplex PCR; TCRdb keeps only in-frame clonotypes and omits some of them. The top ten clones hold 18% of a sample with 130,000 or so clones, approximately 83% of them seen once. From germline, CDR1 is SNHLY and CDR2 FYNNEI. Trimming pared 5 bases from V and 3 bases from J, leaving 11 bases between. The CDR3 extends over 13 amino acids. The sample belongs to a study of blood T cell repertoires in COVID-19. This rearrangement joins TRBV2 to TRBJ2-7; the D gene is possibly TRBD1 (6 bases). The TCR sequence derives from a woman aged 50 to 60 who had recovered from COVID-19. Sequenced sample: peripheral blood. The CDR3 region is CASSSGTFYEQYF. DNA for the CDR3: TGTGCCAGCAGTTCCGGGACATTCTACGAGCAGTACTTC.